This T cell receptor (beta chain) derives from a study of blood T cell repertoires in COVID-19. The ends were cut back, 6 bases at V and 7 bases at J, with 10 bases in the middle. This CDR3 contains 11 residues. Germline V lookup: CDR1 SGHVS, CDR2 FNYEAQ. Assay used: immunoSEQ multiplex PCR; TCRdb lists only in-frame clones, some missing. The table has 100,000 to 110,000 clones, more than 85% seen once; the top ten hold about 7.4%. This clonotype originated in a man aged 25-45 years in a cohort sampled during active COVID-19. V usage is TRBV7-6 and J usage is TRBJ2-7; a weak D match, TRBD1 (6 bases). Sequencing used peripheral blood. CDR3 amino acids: CASSLQGEQYF. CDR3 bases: TGTGCCAGCAGTTTACAGGGAGAGCAGTACTTC.